The 2 T cell receptor beta chains listed next were all sequenced from one sample in a study of regulatory T cells in long-lasting Graves disease. In building TCR beta libraries, iRepertoire HTBI primers were used together with Arm-PCR of CDR3 regions. TCRdb independently ran MiXCR on the multiplex PCR reads; one entry per CDR3 protein. The sample has about 610,000 distinct CDR3 sequences; 15% to 20% are singletons. The time point is: newly diagnosed GD, antithyroid drugs for less than 3 months. RNA isolated from PBMCs was used to make the TCR library. These data also featured in a second study, about T cells in Graves' hyperthyroidism and ophthalmopathy.

Specimen: peripheral blood mononuclear cells (PBMCs), collected at new diagnosis, from a patient treated with antithyroid drugs. The origin of the receptors is a man between 18 and 35 years old with Graves disease.

This clonotype was seen at least ten times. The chain is built from TRBV15 and TRBJ2-3, with 11 bases lining up with TRBD2. The CDR3 has 16 amino acids. Germline V CDR1 and CDR2: LNHNV, YYDKDF (reference sequence). After removal of 5 bases from V and 4 bases from J, the junction contained 8 bases not matched to a gene. CDR3 in amino acids: CATSEGLAVYPDTQYF. CDR3 coding DNA: TGTGCCACCAGCGAGGGACTAGCGGTCTATCCAGATACGCAGTATTTT.

The rearrangement uses TRBV3-1 and TRBJ2-7; a weak D match, TRBD2 (5 bases). The germline CDR1 and CDR2 sequences are LGHDT and YNNKEL (reference sequence). V was shortened by 1 base and J by 1 base, with 17 bases between the two germline ends. This CDR3 contains 17 residues. The chain's CDR3 is CASSQVSSGKPSYEQYF. The DNA of the CDR3 is TGTGCCAGCAGCCAAGTGTCTTCGGGAAAACCTTCCTACGAGCAGTACTTC.